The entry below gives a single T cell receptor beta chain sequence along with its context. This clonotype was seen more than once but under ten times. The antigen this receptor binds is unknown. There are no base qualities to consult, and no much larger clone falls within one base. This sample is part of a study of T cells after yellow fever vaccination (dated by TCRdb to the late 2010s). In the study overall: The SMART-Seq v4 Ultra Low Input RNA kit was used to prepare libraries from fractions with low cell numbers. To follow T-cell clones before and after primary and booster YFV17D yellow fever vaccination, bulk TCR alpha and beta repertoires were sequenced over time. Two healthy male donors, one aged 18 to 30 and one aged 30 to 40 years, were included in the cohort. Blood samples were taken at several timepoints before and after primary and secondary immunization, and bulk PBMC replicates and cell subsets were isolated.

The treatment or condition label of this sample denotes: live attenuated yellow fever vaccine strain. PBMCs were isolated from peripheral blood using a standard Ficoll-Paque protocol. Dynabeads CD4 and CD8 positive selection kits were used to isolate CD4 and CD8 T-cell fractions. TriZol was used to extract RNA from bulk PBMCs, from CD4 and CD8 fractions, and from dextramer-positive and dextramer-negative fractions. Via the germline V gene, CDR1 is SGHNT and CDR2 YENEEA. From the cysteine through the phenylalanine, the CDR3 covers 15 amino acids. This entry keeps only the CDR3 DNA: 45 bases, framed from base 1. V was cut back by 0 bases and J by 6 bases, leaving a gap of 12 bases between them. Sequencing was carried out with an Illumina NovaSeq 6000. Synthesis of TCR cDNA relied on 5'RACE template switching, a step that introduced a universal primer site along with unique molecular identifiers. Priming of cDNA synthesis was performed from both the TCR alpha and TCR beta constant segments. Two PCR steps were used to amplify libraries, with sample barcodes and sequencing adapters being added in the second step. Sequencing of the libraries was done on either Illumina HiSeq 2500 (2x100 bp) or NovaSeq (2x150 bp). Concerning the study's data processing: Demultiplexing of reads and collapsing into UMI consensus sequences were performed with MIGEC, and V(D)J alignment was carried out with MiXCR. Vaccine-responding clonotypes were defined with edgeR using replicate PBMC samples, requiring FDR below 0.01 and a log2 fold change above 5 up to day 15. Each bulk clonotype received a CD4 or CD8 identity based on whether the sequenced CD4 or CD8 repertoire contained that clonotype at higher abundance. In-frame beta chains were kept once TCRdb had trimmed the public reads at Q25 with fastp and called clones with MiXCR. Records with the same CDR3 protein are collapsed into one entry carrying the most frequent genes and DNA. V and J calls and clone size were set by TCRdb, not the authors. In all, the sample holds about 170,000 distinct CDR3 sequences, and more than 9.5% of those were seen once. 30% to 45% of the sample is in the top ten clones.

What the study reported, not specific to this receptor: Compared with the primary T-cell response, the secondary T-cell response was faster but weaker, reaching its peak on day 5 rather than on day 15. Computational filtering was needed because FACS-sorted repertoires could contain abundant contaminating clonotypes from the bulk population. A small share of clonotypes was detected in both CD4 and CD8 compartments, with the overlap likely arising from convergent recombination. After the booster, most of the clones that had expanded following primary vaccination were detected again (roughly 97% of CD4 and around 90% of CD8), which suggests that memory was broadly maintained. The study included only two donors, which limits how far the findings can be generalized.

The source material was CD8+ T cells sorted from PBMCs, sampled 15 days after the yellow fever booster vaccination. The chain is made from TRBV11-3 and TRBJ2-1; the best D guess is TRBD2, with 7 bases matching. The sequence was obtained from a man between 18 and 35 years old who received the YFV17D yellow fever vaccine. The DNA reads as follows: TGTGCCAGCAGCTTAGAGGGGGGGCCCGGCAATGAGCAGTTCTTC. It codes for CASSLEGGPGNEQFF.